This TCR beta chain was recorded in a study of OX40 agonist ivuxolimab in advanced cancers. Sequencing used immunoSEQ multiplex PCR; TCRdb keeps in-frame clones, though not all of them. The top ten clones hold around 1.7% of a sample with about 68,000 clones, 65% to 90% of them seen once. Germline V gives CDR1 GTSNPN, CDR2 SVGIG (reference sequence). The CDR3 runs to 16 residues. V gave up 0 bases and J gave up 5 bases, with 18 bases separating them. This clone was counted a single time. The chain has TRBV30 and TRBJ2-3, with a possible D match to TRBD2 (5 bases). The sequence was collected from an adult with an advanced solid tumor such as melanoma, head and neck, liver or kidney cancer. Sample: CD4+ or CD8+ T cells sorted from blood, taken in a trial of the OX40 agonist ivuxolimab. CDR3 DNA: TGTGCCTGGAGTGTAGGGATGTCGGGAAAGGGAGATACGCAGTATTTT. This codes for CAWSVGMSGKGDTQYF.